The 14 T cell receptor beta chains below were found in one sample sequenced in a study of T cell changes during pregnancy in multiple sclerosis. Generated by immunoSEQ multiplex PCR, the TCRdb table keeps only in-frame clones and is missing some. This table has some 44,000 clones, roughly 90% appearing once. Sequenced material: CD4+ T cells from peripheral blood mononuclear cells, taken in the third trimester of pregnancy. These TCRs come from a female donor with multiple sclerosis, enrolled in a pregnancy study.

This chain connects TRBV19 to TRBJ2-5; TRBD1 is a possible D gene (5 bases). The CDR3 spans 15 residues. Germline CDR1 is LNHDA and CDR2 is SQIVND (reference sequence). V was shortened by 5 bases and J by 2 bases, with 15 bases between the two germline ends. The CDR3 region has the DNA TGTGCCAGTAGTGACAACCCTGACAGTCAAGAGACCCAGTACTTC. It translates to CASSDNPDSQETQYF.

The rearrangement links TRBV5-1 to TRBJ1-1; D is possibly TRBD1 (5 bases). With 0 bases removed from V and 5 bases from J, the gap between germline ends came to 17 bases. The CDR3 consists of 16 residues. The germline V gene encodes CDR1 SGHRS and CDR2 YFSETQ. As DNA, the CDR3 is TGCGCCAGCAGCTTGGTAGAATTGGCAGGGAATACTGAAGCTTTCTTT. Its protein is CASSLVELAGNTEAFF.

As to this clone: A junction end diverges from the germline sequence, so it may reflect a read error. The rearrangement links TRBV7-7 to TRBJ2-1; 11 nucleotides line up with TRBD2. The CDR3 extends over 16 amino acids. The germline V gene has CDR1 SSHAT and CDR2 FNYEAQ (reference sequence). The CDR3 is CASSAGTSGSYNEQFF. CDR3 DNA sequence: TGTGCTAGCAGCGCAGGGACTAGCGGTTCCTACAATGAGCAGTTCTTC.

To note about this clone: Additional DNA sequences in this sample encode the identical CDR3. This CDR3 is CASSPRRADTGELFF. As DNA, the CDR3 is TGTGCCAGCTCACCCCGGAGGGCGGACACCGGGGAGCTGTTTTTT. This rearrangement joins TRBV18 to TRBJ2-2, with a weak D call TRBD2 (6 bases). Germline V gene sequence: CDR1 KGHSH, CDR2 LQKENI. CDR3 size: 15 residues. The V end lost 3 bases, the J end lost 3 bases, and 11 bases lay between the germline ends. The entire variable domain, with the rest obtained from reference TRBV18 and TRBJ2-2, is as follows: NAGVMQNPRHLVRRRGQEARLRCSPMKGHSHVYWYRQLPEEGLKFMVYLQKENIIDESGMPKERFSAEFPKEGPSILRIQQVVRGDSAAYFCASSPRRADTGELFFGEGSRLTVL.

The CDR3 loop is CASSLDPTSGRGRNEQFF. DNA of the CDR3: TGTGCCAGCAGCTTGGACCCGACTAGCGGGAGAGGTAGGAATGAGCAGTTCTTC. This chain connects TRBV7-9 to TRBJ2-1; 12 bases are a match to TRBD2. Unmatched junction bases numbered 13, after V lost 3 bases and J lost 7 bases. The V gene's germline CDR1 is SEHNR and CDR2 FQNEAQ (reference sequence). CDR3 length equals 18 residues.

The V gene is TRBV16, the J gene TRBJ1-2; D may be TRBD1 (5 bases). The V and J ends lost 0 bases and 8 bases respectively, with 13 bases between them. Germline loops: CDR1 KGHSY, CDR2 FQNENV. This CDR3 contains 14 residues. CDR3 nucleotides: TGTGCCAGCAGCCAATCGATGCCAGGGTACGGCTACACCTTC. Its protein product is CASSQSMPGYGYTF.

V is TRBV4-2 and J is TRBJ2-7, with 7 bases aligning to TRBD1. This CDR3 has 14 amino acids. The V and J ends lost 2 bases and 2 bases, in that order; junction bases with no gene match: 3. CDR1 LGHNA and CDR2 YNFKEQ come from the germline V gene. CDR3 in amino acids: CASSQRQGTYEQYF. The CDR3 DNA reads TGTGCCAGCAGCCAACGACAGGGAACCTACGAGCAGTACTTC.

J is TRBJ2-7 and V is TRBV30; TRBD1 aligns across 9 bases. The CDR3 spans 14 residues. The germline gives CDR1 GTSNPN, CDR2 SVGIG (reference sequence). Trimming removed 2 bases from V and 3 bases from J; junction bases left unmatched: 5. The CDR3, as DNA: TGTGCCTGGAGTCGGGACAGGGTCGTCTACGAGCAGTACTTC. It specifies CAWSRDRVVYEQYF.

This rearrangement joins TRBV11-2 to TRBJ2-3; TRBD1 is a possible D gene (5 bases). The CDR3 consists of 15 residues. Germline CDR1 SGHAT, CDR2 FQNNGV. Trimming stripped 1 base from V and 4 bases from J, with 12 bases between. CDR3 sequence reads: CASSLVQGNSDTQYF. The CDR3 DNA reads TGTGCCAGCAGCTTAGTTCAGGGTAATTCAGATACGCAGTATTTT.

DNA for the CDR3: TGTGCCTCCAGGACAGTGGCTGGGGCCAACGTCCTGACTTTC. This codes for CASRTVAGANVLTF. The chain combines TRBV30 with TRBJ2-6, with D possibly being TRBD1 (6 bases). Germline V gene sequence: CDR1 GTSNPN, CDR2 SVGIG (reference sequence). Trimming removed 7 bases at V and 2 bases at J, with 12 bases between. There are 14 residues in the CDR3. Using reference TRBV30 and TRBJ2-6 for the parts outside the CDR3, the full variable domain is SQTIHQWPATLVQPVGSPLSLECTVEGTSNPNLYWYRQAAGRGLQLLFYSVGIGQISSEVPQNLSASRPQDRQFILSSKKLLLSDSGFYLCASRTVAGANVLTFGAGSRLTVL.

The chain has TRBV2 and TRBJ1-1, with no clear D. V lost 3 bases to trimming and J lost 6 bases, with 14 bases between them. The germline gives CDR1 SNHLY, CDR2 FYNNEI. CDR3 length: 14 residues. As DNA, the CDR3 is TGTGCCAGCAGTGAGCACCCCGGGATAGCTGAAGCTTTCTTT. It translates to CASSEHPGIAEAFF.

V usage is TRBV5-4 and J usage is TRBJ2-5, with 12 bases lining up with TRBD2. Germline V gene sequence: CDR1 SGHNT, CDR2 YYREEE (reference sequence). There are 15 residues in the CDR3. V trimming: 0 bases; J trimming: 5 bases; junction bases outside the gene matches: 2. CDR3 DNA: TGTGCCAGCAGCTTGGGACTAGCGGGAGACGAGACCCAGTACTTC. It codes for CASSLGLAGDETQYF. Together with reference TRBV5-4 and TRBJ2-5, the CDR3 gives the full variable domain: ETGVTQSPTHLIKTRGQQVTLRCSSQSGHNTVSWYQQALGQGPQFIFQYYREEENGRGNFPPRFSGLQFPNYSSELNVNALELDDSALYLCASSLGLAGDETQYFGPGTRLLVL.

CDR3 nucleotides: TGCAGCGTTACTAGCGGGGGCTGGAATACGCAGTATTTT. This translates into CSVTSGGWNTQYF. The V and J genes are TRBV29-1 and TRBJ2-3; TRBD2 aligns across 11 bases. The CDR3 has 13 residues. Germline CDR1 is SQVTM and CDR2 is ANQGSEA. V gave up 5 bases and J gave up 7 bases; unmatched junction bases: 5.

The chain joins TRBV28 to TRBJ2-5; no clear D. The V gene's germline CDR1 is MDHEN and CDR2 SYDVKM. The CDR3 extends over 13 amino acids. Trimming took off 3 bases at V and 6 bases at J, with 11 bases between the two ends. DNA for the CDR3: TGTGCCAGCAGTTTGAGCTTGGTGCAGACCCAGTACTTC. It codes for CASSLSLVQTQYF. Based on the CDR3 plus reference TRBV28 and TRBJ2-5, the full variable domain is DVKVTQSSRYLVKRTGEKVFLECVQDMDHENMFWYRQDPGLGLRLIYFSYDVKMKEKGDIPEGYSVSREKKERFSLILESASTNQTSMYLCASSLSLVQTQYFGPGTRLLVL.